Listed here are 17 T cell receptor beta chains from one sample, sequenced in a study of shared clonotypes between healthy human individuals. The repertoire was sequenced with immunoSEQ multiplex PCR; TCRdb's copy has only in-frame clones and lacks some. This sample has approximately 640,000 clones, with around 72% found just once. The sample consisted of memory CD4+ T cells sorted from blood. The subset: CD45RA-negative fraction. The receptors derive from a woman aged 25 to 39 in good health.

This clone was observed a few times. This chain connects TRBV18 to TRBJ2-5; 13 positions match TRBD2. With 6 bases clipped from V and 2 bases from J, the junction kept 3 bases outside the gene matches. Germline V lookup: CDR1 KGHSH, CDR2 LQKENI. This CDR3 is built from 15 residues. CDR3 coding DNA: TGTGCCAGCTCTGGGACTAGCGGGGCACAAGAGACCCAGTACTTC. Its translation: CASSGTSGAQETQYF. The entire variable domain, with the rest obtained from reference TRBV18 and TRBJ2-5, is as follows: NAGVMQNPRHLVRRRGQEARLRCSPMKGHSHVYWYRQLPEEGLKFMVYLQKENIIDESGMPKERFSAEFPKEGPSILRIQQVVRGDSAAYFCASSGTSGAQETQYFGPGTRLLVL.

A note on this clone: Other DNA variants within this sample encode the same CDR3. The rearrangement links TRBV18 to TRBJ1-4, with TRBD1 as a possible D gene (6 bases). Trimming left V 4 bases short and J 8 bases short, with 8 bases between. CDR3 length: 12 residues. Germline lookup yields CDR1 KGHSH and CDR2 LQKENI. CDR3 sequence: CASSRDTEKLFF. CDR3 DNA: TGTGCCAGCTCACGGGACACAGAAAAACTGTTTTTT.

Relative to its sample, this clone is medium-sized. J is TRBJ2-7 and V is TRBV6-1; D may be TRBD2 (5 bases). V was pared by 6 bases and J by 0 bases, with 15 bases between. Germline V lookup: CDR1 MNHNS, CDR2 SASEGT. The CDR3 length is 15 residues. The CDR3 region is CASSQEGASSYEQYF. CDR3 in DNA: TGTGCCAGCAGCCAAGAGGGCGCTAGCTCCTACGAGCAGTACTTC.

The V call is TRBV29-1, the J call TRBJ2-3; TRBD2 aligns across 13 bases. The CDR3 runs 15 residues. The V gene end was trimmed by 3 bases and the J gene end by 5 bases; junction bases not matched to a gene: 5. From germline, CDR1 is SQVTM and CDR2 ANQGSEA. In nucleotides, the CDR3 is TGCAGCGTTGATGTGGGACTAGCGGGATTAGATACGCAGTATTTT. Translating it yields CSVDVGLAGLDTQYF.

The chain is built from TRBV28 and TRBJ1-2; 10 bases are shared with TRBD1. Germline CDR1 reads MDHEN; CDR2 reads SYDVKM. The CDR3 consists of 15 residues. The ends lost 5 bases at V and 8 bases at J; junction bases unmatched: 11. Here the CDR3 DNA reads TGTGCCAGCAGTGGACCGGGACAGGGGATTTGGGGCTACACCTTC. This encodes CASSGPGQGIWGYTF.

Concerning this clone itself: The junction and the germline gene differ at one end; a read error may be behind it. The chain joins TRBV6-4 to TRBJ1-2; 7 bases are shared with TRBD1. The CDR3 is 16 residues long. Germline assignment: CDR1 MRHNA and CDR2 SNTAGT. The CDR3 region is CASRRTGSGLNYGYTF. For the CDR3, the DNA is TGTGCCAGCAGGAGGACAGGATCCGGTCTTAACTACGGCTACACCTTC.

In its sample, this clone was seen a few times. The gene calls are TRBV28 and TRBJ2-1; 16 bases are a match to TRBD2. The germline CDR1 and CDR2 sequences are MDHEN and SYDVKM. The CDR3 sequence is 14 residues long. V dropped 1 base and J dropped 15; count of bases not matched to a gene: 3. DNA for the CDR3: TGTGCCAGCAGTTTATCGGGACTAGCGGGAGGGTTGTTCTTC. This gives the protein CASSLSGLAGGLFF.

Concerning this clone itself: This specimen includes other DNA sequences encoding the same CDR3. The chain combines TRBV2 with TRBJ1-2; unclear D gene. The V gene's germline CDR1 is SNHLY and CDR2 FYNNEI. Trimming shortened V by 4 bases and J by 2 bases, and 5 bases separated the two germline ends. The CDR3 is made up of 12 amino acids. In DNA, the CDR3 is TGTGCCAGCAGTGGGGCAAACTATGGCTACACCTTC. Translated: CASSGANYGYTF. Full variable domain (remainder filled in from reference TRBV2 and TRBJ1-2): EPEVTQTPSHQVTQMGQEVILRCVPISNHLYFYWYRQILGQKVEFLVSFYNNEISEKSEIFDDQFSVERPDGSNFTLKIRSTKLEDSAMYFCASSGANYGYTFGSGTRLTVV.

The J gene is TRBJ1-4, the V gene TRBV10-3; D ambiguous. The CDR3 consists of 15 residues. CDR1 ENHRY and CDR2 SYGVKD come from the germline V gene. Trimming cost V 4 bases and J 0 bases, with 9 bases left between them. In DNA form, the CDR3 reads TGTGCCATCAGTGCGTCGCAGGCAACTAATGAAAAACTGTTTTTT. Protein: CAISASQATNEKLFF.

The chain recombines TRBV27 with TRBJ1-5; 12 positions match TRBD1. The germline V gene encodes CDR1 MNHEY and CDR2 SMNVEV (reference sequence). The V segment lost 1 base and the J segment 5 bases; nucleotides outside the gene matches: 3. The CDR3 loop spans 16 amino acids. CDR3 sequence reads: CASSLWGQGADQPQHF. DNA for the CDR3: TGTGCCAGCAGTTTATGGGGACAGGGGGCCGATCAGCCCCAGCATTTT.

The chain links TRBV11-2 to TRBJ1-2; 7 bases fit TRBD1. CDR3 length equals 15 residues. The germline gives CDR1 SGHAT, CDR2 FQNNGV. J gave up 4 bases and V 5 bases, and 10 bases lay outside the gene matches. CDR3 residues: CASSNTGVRGYGYTF. CDR3 bases: TGTGCCAGCAGCAATACAGGGGTTCGGGGCTATGGCTACACCTTC.

The chain employs TRBV12-5 and TRBJ1-1; 8 bases agree with TRBD1. The trim removed 6 bases at V and 0 bases at J, leaving 12 bases unmatched. CDR1 and CDR2 from the germline V gene are LGHNT and FRNRAP. The CDR3 totals 17 residues. The CDR3 here is CASGSGGRGLVNTEAFF. DNA of the CDR3: TGTGCTAGTGGGTCCGGGGGCAGGGGGCTCGTGAACACTGAAGCTTTCTTT.

This chain uses TRBV12-5 with TRBJ2-5, with a possible D match to TRBD1 (6 bases). The CDR3 extends over 18 amino acids. The germline V gene has CDR1 LGHNT and CDR2 FRNRAP. Trimming left V 3 bases short and J 3 bases short, with 23 bases between. CDR3 sequence (DNA): TGTGCTAGTGGTTTCCCGGACAGACAGATACCCGAGAAAGAGACCCAGTACTTC. It translates to CASGFPDRQIPEKETQYF.

This clone was picked up a small number of times. This chain uses TRBV5-1 with TRBJ1-1, with D perhaps matching TRBD1 (6 bases). The CDR3 has 14 amino acids. Trimming pared 6 bases from V and 1 base from J, leaving 13 bases between. Germline V lookup: CDR1 SGHRS, CDR2 YFSETQ. CDR3 bases: TGCGCCAGCAAGATGGGACAAGGGAACACTGAAGCTTTCTTT. Its translation is CASKMGQGNTEAFF. Based on the CDR3 plus reference TRBV5-1 and TRBJ1-1, the full variable domain is KAGVTQTPRYLIKTRGQQVTLSCSPISGHRSVSWYQQTPGQGLQFLFEYFSETQRNKGNFPGRFSGRQFSNSRSEMNVSTLELGDSALYLCASKMGQGNTEAFFGQGTRLTVV.

The genes are TRBV6-6 and TRBJ2-7; tentatively, D is TRBD1 (7 bases). Trimming removed 0 bases from V and 2 bases from J, with 11 bases in between. The CDR3 totals 15 residues. Per the germline V gene, CDR1 is MNHNY and CDR2 is SVGAGI (reference sequence). The CDR3 region is CASSYSAGQTYEQYF. In DNA, the CDR3 is TGTGCCAGCAGTTACTCGGCGGGACAGACCTACGAGCAGTACTTC.

This clone was detected only a few times. The chain has TRBV7-9 and TRBJ2-2; 8 bases fit TRBD2. J lost 3 bases, V lost 4 bases, and 10 bases had no gene match. Germline assignment: CDR1 SEHNR and CDR2 FQNEAQ (reference sequence). This CDR3 comprises 17 residues. The CDR3 region is CASSSRGSGSDTGELFF. As DNA, the CDR3 is TGTGCCAGCAGCTCCCGAGGGAGCGGGAGTGACACCGGGGAGCTGTTTTTT. The variable domain in full, completed from reference TRBV7-9 and TRBJ2-2, reads DTGVSQNPRHKITKRGQNVTFRCDPISEHNRLYWYRQTLGQGPEFLTYFQNEAQLEKSRLLSDRFSAERPKGSFSTLEIQRTEQGDSAMYLCASSSRGSGSDTGELFFGEGSRLTVL.

This clone was recorded once. The V gene is TRBV5-1, the J gene TRBJ2-5; perhaps TRBD1 as D (7 bases). Trimming took 5 bases from V and 4 from J, leaving 15 bases between them. The CDR3 is made up of 14 amino acids. CDR1 and CDR2 from the germline V gene are SGHRS and YFSETQ. The CDR3 DNA follows: TGCGCCAGCAGTTCAGGGGGGACGGGAGAGACCCAGTACTTC. This translates into CASSSGGTGETQYF.